The 28 T cell receptor beta chains reported below all come from one sample, sequenced in a study of blood T cell repertoires in COVID-19. Clones were sequenced by immunoSEQ multiplex PCR, and TCRdb holds only the in-frame ones, with some missing. The sample has about 410,000 clones; about nine tenths are singletons. The source material was peripheral blood. The source of these receptors is a woman between 35 and 50 years old with COVID-19, enrolled during active disease.

J is TRBJ1-4 and V is TRBV30; 9 bases match TRBD1. The trim removed 1 base at V and 8 bases at J, leaving 5 bases unmatched. Germline CDR1 is GTSNPN and CDR2 is SVGIG (reference sequence). The length of the CDR3 is 14 residues. This CDR3 reads CAWSDRGRGEKLFF. For the CDR3, the DNA is TGTGCCTGGAGTGACAGGGGGCGCGGAGAAAAACTGTTTTTT. The full variable domain, rest sourced from reference TRBV30 and TRBJ1-4, is SQTIHQWPATLVQPVGSPLSLECTVEGTSNPNLYWYRQAAGRGLQLLFYSVGIGQISSEVPQNLSASRPQDRQFILSSKKLLLSDSGFYLCAWSDRGRGEKLFFGSGTQLSVL.

DNA for the CDR3: TGCGCCAGCAGCAGGGGACTAGCGGGTTATGAGCAGTTCTTC. As protein: CASSRGLAGYEQFF. The V call is TRBV5-1, the J call TRBJ2-1; TRBD2 agrees at 12 bases. CDR1 is SGHRS and CDR2 is YFSETQ in the germline V gene. This CDR3 has 14 amino acids. With V trimmed by 4 bases and J by 8 bases, 4 bases remained unmatched.

The genes are TRBV19 and TRBJ1-5; no firm D call. Germline-derived CDR1 and CDR2 are LNHDA and SQIVND (reference sequence). The CDR3 has 11 amino acids. Trimming took off 6 bases at V and 11 bases at J, with 11 bases between the two ends. DNA for the CDR3: TGTGCCAGTAGGAGGGAGGGCGCCCAGCATTTT. It encodes CASRREGAQHF.

This clone appeared once. This chain uses TRBV4-3 with TRBJ2-1; D is uncertain. Looked up from germline, CDR1 is LGHNA and CDR2 is YSLEER. CDR3 length equals 15 residues. V was clipped by 1 base and J by 2 bases, with 9 bases between them. The CDR3 reads CASSQGDRAYNEQFF. CDR3 bases: TGCGCCAGCAGCCAAGGAGATCGGGCCTACAATGAGCAGTTCTTC.

This clone was counted a single time. The rearrangement uses TRBV12-3 or TRBV12-4 and TRBJ1-2, with D tentatively TRBD1 (6 bases). The CDR3 loop spans 13 amino acids. The V gene lost 6 bases and the J gene lost 7 bases, with 15 bases spanning the gap. CDR3 sequence: CASRPTGKGGYTF. The DNA for the CDR3 is TGTGCCAGCAGACCCACAGGGAAGGGTGGCTACACCTTC.

The chain combines TRBV29-1 with TRBJ2-3; a weak D match, TRBD2 (6 bases). The CDR3 loop spans 13 amino acids. Germline-derived CDR1 and CDR2 are SQVTM and ANQGSEA. V gave up 4 bases and J gave up 5 bases, with 13 bases separating them. The CDR3 sequence is CSVGGGREDTQYF. The CDR3 nucleotides read TGCAGCGTTGGGGGAGGCAGGGAAGATACGCAGTATTTT.

In this sample, this clone turned up a few times. The chain employs TRBV5-6 and TRBJ1-5; D is undetermined. CDR1 is SGHDT, CDR2 YYEEEE, per germline. Trimming shortened V by 4 bases and J by 7 bases, and 9 bases separated the two germline ends. The CDR3 extends over 12 amino acids. The CDR3 spells CASSLREQPQHF. The CDR3 coding sequence is TGTGCCAGCAGCCTGAGGGAACAGCCCCAGCATTTT.

The chain employs TRBV4-3 and TRBJ1-4; 11 positions match TRBD1. The V and J ends lost 4 bases and 7 bases, in that order; junction bases with no gene match: 5. Germline CDR1 is LGHNA and CDR2 is YSLEER. The CDR3 has 15 residues. The CDR3 region is CASSPGQGAGEKLFF. For the CDR3, the DNA is TGCGCCAGCAGCCCTGGACAGGGGGCAGGTGAAAAACTGTTTTTT.

V usage is TRBV7-9 and J usage is TRBJ1-4, with D possibly TRBD1 on 6 matching bases. The CDR3 sequence is 15 residues long. The V gene lost 2 bases and the J gene lost 10 bases, with 17 bases spanning the gap. Germline CDR1 is SEHNR and CDR2 is FQNEAQ (reference sequence). This chain's CDR3 is CASSLWGTNSGKLFF. Here the CDR3 DNA reads TGTGCCAGCAGCTTATGGGGGACAAATTCTGGAAAACTGTTTTTT.

V and J are TRBV7-9 and TRBJ2-4, with 7 bases that match TRBD1. This CDR3 has 19 residues. The germline V gene encodes CDR1 SEHNR and CDR2 FQNEAQ (reference sequence). Trimming cost V 3 bases and J 2 bases; bases outside gene matches: 16. The DNA for the CDR3 is TGTGCCAGCAGCTTTCCCTCACGATTGACAGGGCTCACCAAAAACATTCAGTACTTC. It translates to CASSFPSRLTGLTKNIQYF.

The chain combines TRBV18 with TRBJ2-2; TRBD1 matches at 7 bases. V was pared by 1 base and J by 5 bases, with 7 bases of the junction left unmatched. Germline V lookup: CDR1 KGHSH, CDR2 LQKENI. The CDR3 spans 16 residues. CDR3 protein: CASSPRDRKTTGELFF. CDR3 nucleotide sequence: TGTGCCAGCTCACCACGGGACAGAAAGACGACCGGGGAGCTGTTTTTT.

The chain has TRBV28 and TRBJ2-1, with 15 bases that match TRBD2. The CDR3 runs 19 residues. V shed 5 bases and J 0 bases; nucleotides not matched to a gene: 8. Germline V gene data show CDR1 as MDHEN and CDR2 as SYDVKM. The DNA for the CDR3 is TGTGCCAGCAGTAGACCCGGGACTAGCGGGAGGAGCTCCTACAATGAGCAGTTCTTC. Its translation: CASSRPGTSGRSSYNEQFF.

Comments on this clone: Other nucleotide sequences in the sample specify the same CDR3. The rearrangement joins TRBV6-5 to TRBJ1-2; 9 nucleotides agree with TRBD1. With 6 bases clipped from V and 0 bases from J, the junction kept 2 bases outside the gene matches. Germline CDR1 MNHEY, CDR2 SVGAGI. The CDR3 is 14 amino acids. The CDR3 region has the DNA TGTGCCAGCAGGCGGACAGGGGCTAACTATGGCTACACCTTC. As protein: CASRRTGANYGYTF.

This clone was seen only once. J is TRBJ2-7 and V is TRBV9, with D maybe TRBD1 (6 bases). Trimming took off 6 bases at V and 3 bases at J, with 16 bases between the two ends. Germline V lookup: CDR1 SGDLS, CDR2 YYNGEE. This CDR3 has 14 amino acids. CDR3 DNA: TGTGCCAGCAACTTGGACAGCAGCGACTACGAGCAGTACTTC. Amino acids: CASNLDSSDYEQYF.

The chain combines TRBV10-3 with TRBJ2-7; TRBD2 might be the D (6 bases). The germline CDR1 and CDR2 sequences are ENHRY and SYGVKD. This CDR3 spans 15 amino acids. V was clipped by 4 bases and J by 0 bases, with 13 bases between them. CDR3 sequence: CAISGRGRASYEQYF. The CDR3 nucleotides are TGTGCCATCAGTGGGAGGGGCCGGGCCTCCTACGAGCAGTACTTC.

The chain links TRBV4-3 to TRBJ1-1; 9 nucleotides line up with TRBD1. The CDR3 has 17 amino acids. Germline lookup yields CDR1 LGHNA and CDR2 YSLEER. Trimming at V came to 0 bases and at J to 8 bases, leaving 13 bases not matched to a gene. CDR3 sequence (DNA): TGCGCCAGCAGCCAAGACTCCTTTACTGGACAGGGGACAGAAGCTTTCTTT. Translating gives CASSQDSFTGQGTEAFF.

The CDR3 DNA follows: TGTGCCAGCAGGACAGGGGCCTACGAGCAGTACTTC. Amino acid sequence: CASRTGAYEQYF. The gene calls are TRBV27 and TRBJ2-7; 8 bases line up with TRBD1. In germline, CDR1 is MNHEY, CDR2 SMNVEV (reference sequence). Germline trimming cut 6 bases from V and 2 bases from J; bases unmatched to any gene: 0. The length of the CDR3 is 12 residues.

The chain couples TRBV7-2 to TRBJ2-3; 7 bases align to TRBD2. The CDR3 is 15 residues long. Per the germline V gene, CDR1 is SGHTA and CDR2 is FQGNSA. V shed 0 bases and J 5 bases; nucleotides not matched to a gene: 5. CDR3 loop: CASSLAGGSGDTQYF. The CDR3 coding sequence is TGTGCCAGCAGCTTAGCGGGAGGGTCGGGAGATACGCAGTATTTT.

V usage is TRBV7-2 and J usage is TRBJ2-1; 8 bases match TRBD2. The junction had 2 bases not matched to a gene; V was cut back by 5 bases and J by 2 bases. The CDR3 is 14 amino acids. Per germline, CDR1 SGHTA and CDR2 FQGNSA. CDR3 DNA: TGTGCCAGCAGCCTGGGACTAGCCTACAATGAGCAGTTCTTC. It yields the protein CASSLGLAYNEQFF.

This clone appeared once. The V call is TRBV27, the J call TRBJ2-7; TRBD2 matches 14 bases. Germline trimming cut 4 bases from V and 4 bases from J; bases unmatched to any gene: 6. The germline CDR1 and CDR2 sequences are MNHEY and SMNVEV (reference sequence). This CDR3 is 16 amino acids long. CDR3 sequence: CASSSTRTSGRYEQYF. The CDR3 DNA follows: TGTGCCAGCAGTTCAACTCGGACTAGCGGGAGGTACGAGCAGTACTTC.

The rearrangement joins TRBV21-1 to TRBJ2-6; TRBD1 is the table's D call and was not checked against the DNA. TRBV21-1 represents a pseudogene. The length of the CDR3 is 17 residues. The CDR3 DNA is TGTGCCAGGGGAACAAGGGACACACTCTCTGGGGCCAACGTCCTGACTTTC. Translation: CARGTRDTLSGANVLTF.

This CDR3 reads CASFRQQGNSPLHF. The CDR3 nucleotides are TGTGCCAGCTTCCGACAACAGGGAAATTCACCCCTCCACTTT. The chain employs TRBV18 and TRBJ1-6, with D maybe TRBD1 (6 bases). The CDR3 has 14 residues. Trimming removed 7 bases at V and 7 bases at J, with 14 bases between. CDR1 is KGHSH and CDR2 is LQKENI in the germline V gene.

Of note for this clone: Other DNA sequences in the sample encode the same CDR3. The chain links TRBV6-4 to TRBJ2-3, with TRBD1 matching 10 bases. The V segment lost 3 bases and the J segment 1 base; nucleotides outside the gene matches: 1. Germline values: CDR1 MRHNA, CDR2 SNTAGT. The CDR3 sequence is 15 residues long. The chain's CDR3 is CASSEGTGGTDTQYF. The DNA for the CDR3 is TGTGCCAGCAGTGAGGGGACAGGGGGCACAGATACGCAGTATTTT.

Concerning this clone: Different DNA sequences within this sample yield the same CDR3. The chain is built from TRBV5-1 and TRBJ1-1, with 8 bases lining up with TRBD1. The CDR3 is made up of 14 amino acids. From germline, CDR1 is SGHRS and CDR2 YFSETQ. Unmatched junction bases numbered 3, after V lost 4 bases and J lost 1 base. CDR3 protein: CASSRGQANTEAFF. CDR3 in DNA: TGCGCCAGCAGCAGGGGACAGGCGAACACTGAAGCTTTCTTT.

V gene TRBV19 combines with J gene TRBJ1-5; 7 bases align to TRBD1. V shed 4 bases, J shed 1 base, and the junction held 13 bases outside the gene matches. The CDR3 totals 18 residues. Germline V gives CDR1 LNHDA, CDR2 SQIVND (reference sequence). The CDR3 bases are TGTGCCAGTAGTAAGCTACAGGGGAAGGCACGGAGCAATCAGCCCCAGCATTTT. Its translation is CASSKLQGKARSNQPQHF.

CDR3 sequence: CASSIRQGGETQYF. The CDR3 nucleotides read TGTGCCAGCAGCATTAGACAGGGGGGAGAGACCCAGTACTTC. The chain is built from TRBV5-4 and TRBJ2-5, with 9 bases lining up with TRBD1. CDR1 is SGHNT, CDR2 YYREEE, per germline (reference sequence). V gave up 4 bases and J gave up 4 bases; unmatched junction bases: 5. The CDR3 loop spans 14 amino acids.

This rearrangement joins TRBV6-5 to TRBJ1-2, with TRBD1 matching 8 bases. This CDR3 spans 16 amino acids. Germline V gene lookup returns CDR1 MNHEY and CDR2 SVGAGI. Trimming cost V 4 bases and J 4 bases; bases outside gene matches: 11. This chain's CDR3 is CASSSLGTGVPYGYTF. DNA for the CDR3: TGTGCCAGCAGTTCCCTGGGGACAGGCGTCCCCTATGGCTACACCTTC.

This chain links TRBV28 with TRBJ2-7; 11 nucleotides line up with TRBD1. The CDR3 covers 14 residues. The V gene's germline CDR1 is MDHEN and CDR2 SYDVKM. J gave up 6 bases and V 6 bases, and 7 bases lay outside the gene matches. CDR3 nucleotide sequence: TGTGCCAGCAGCCACGGACAGGGGGCAAGCGAGCAGTACTTC. As protein: CASSHGQGASEQYF.